The 14 T cell receptor beta chains below come from one sample, sequenced in a study of T cell repertoires in cytomegalovirus infection. From the reads, TCRdb called clonotypes with MiXCR, one entry per CDR3 protein. The data contain around 530,000 distinct CDR3 sequences, around 27% of them singletons. The sequencing input was PBMCs. The receptors were sampled from a human donor in good health (CMV status not recorded). Some clones in this sample may be carry-over from other donors' samples.

Only a few counts were recorded for this clonotype. The V call is TRBV6-1, the J call TRBJ2-1; 11 bases line up with TRBD2. V shed 5 bases and J 6 bases; nucleotides not matched to a gene: 9. Germline CDR1 and CDR2: MNHNS and SASEGT. This CDR3 is built from 16 residues. The CDR3 loop reads CASSRTSGRTGNEQFF. The CDR3 DNA reads as TGTGCCAGCAGTCGAACTAGCGGGAGAACTGGCAATGAGCAGTTCTTC.

This chain connects TRBV5-1 to TRBJ1-4; the D is unclear. CDR1 SGHRS and CDR2 YFSETQ come from the germline V gene. The CDR3 is 15 amino acids. The ends were cut back, 0 bases at V and 7 bases at J, with 13 bases in the middle. CDR3 amino acids: CASSLAWGLGEKLFF. The CDR3 DNA reads TGCGCCAGCAGCTTGGCCTGGGGTTTAGGTGAAAAACTGTTTTTT.

This clonotype has a count of ten or more. This chain connects TRBV7-2 to TRBJ2-5, with 8 bases identical to TRBD1. After removal of 1 base from V and 2 bases from J, the junction contained 12 bases not matched to a gene. The CDR3 loop spans 18 amino acids. Germline values: CDR1 SGHTA, CDR2 FQGNSA. CDR3 region: CASSLERTGIGAQETQYF. CDR3 bases: TGTGCCAGCAGCTTAGAAAGGACAGGGATAGGGGCACAAGAGACCCAGTACTTC.

A few counts support this clonotype. The gene calls are TRBV20-1 and TRBJ2-1; the match to TRBD1 covers 8 bases. The ends lost 6 bases at V and 3 bases at J; junction bases unmatched: 10. Germline lookup yields CDR1 DFQATT and CDR2 SNEGSKA (reference sequence). The length of the CDR3 is 15 residues. CDR3 coding DNA: TGCAGTGCCTTTCCCGGGACAGGCATCTACAATGAGCAGTTCTTC. Translating gives CSAFPGTGIYNEQFF.

This clonotype was seen at least ten times. The chain uses TRBV7-2 and TRBJ1-2; D may be TRBD1 (5 bases). The V end lost 3 bases, the J end lost 8 bases, and 13 bases lay between the germline ends. The CDR3 totals 13 residues. The germline V gene encodes CDR1 SGHTA and CDR2 FQGNSA. CDR3 in DNA: TGTGCCAGCAGCTTGTTCGGGGCGCAGGGCTACACCTTC. Translating it yields CASSLFGAQGYTF.

The V call is TRBV3-1, the J call TRBJ2-1; 8 bases map to TRBD2. Germline CDR1 and CDR2: LGHDT and YNNKEL (reference sequence). Trimming removed 2 bases from V and 3 bases from J; junction bases left unmatched: 3. CDR3 length: 15 residues. In DNA, the CDR3 is TGTGCCAGCAGCCAAAGCACTAGCGGCTACAATGAGCAGTTCTTC. Translation gives CASSQSTSGYNEQFF.

The chain is built from TRBV7-2 and TRBJ1-3; maybe TRBD1 (6 bases). With 6 bases removed from V and 0 bases from J, the gap between germline ends came to 15 bases. Germline CDR1 and CDR2: SGHTA and FQGNSA. The CDR3 covers 16 residues. The CDR3 DNA is TGTGCCAGCAGTGCGACGGGGGGCCTCTCTGGAAACACCATATATTTT. Translated: CASSATGGLSGNTIYF.

In its sample, this clonotype was seen a few times. V and J are TRBV15 and TRBJ1-1; TRBD1 aligns across 7 bases. The CDR3 has 16 residues. Germline V gene data show CDR1 as LNHNV and CDR2 as YYDKDF (reference sequence). V trimming: 1 base; J trimming: 0 bases; junction bases outside the gene matches: 5. The CDR3 region has the DNA TGTGCCACCAGCAGAGGTACGACAGGGCTGAACACTGAAGCTTTCTTT. It translates to CATSRGTTGLNTEAFF.

This sequence joins TRBV18 and TRBJ2-7; D may be TRBD2 (5 bases). This CDR3 has 15 residues. V lost 8 bases to trimming and J lost 0 bases, with 17 bases between them. Germline V gene data show CDR1 as KGHSH and CDR2 as LQKENI. CDR3 protein: CASAPRSGSSYEQYF. In DNA form, the CDR3 reads TGTGCCAGCGCCCCCCGGAGCGGAAGCTCCTACGAGCAGTACTTC.

The rearrangement joins TRBV7-9 to TRBJ2-5; D unclear. Trimming removed 1 base at V and 1 base at J, with 10 bases between. The germline gives CDR1 SEHNR, CDR2 FQNEAQ (reference sequence). The CDR3 spans 15 residues. This chain's CDR3 is CASSLVVLLQETQYF. The CDR3 region has the DNA TGTGCCAGCAGCTTAGTGGTACTACTCCAAGAGACCCAGTACTTC.

Ten or more counts support this clonotype. CDR3 DNA sequence: TGTGCCAGCAGCCCCAACAGGGGGGAGCAGTTCTTC. Its translation: CASSPNRGEQFF. The chain joins TRBV7-2 to TRBJ2-1; 8 bases are a match to TRBD1. With V trimmed by 5 bases and J by 10 bases, 4 bases remained unmatched. Germline V gene lookup returns CDR1 SGHTA and CDR2 FQGNSA. The CDR3 is made up of 12 amino acids.

The V and J genes are TRBV19 and TRBJ2-1; D is possibly TRBD2 (5 bases). The V gene's germline CDR1 is LNHDA and CDR2 SQIVND (reference sequence). The ends were cut back, 3 bases at V and 3 bases at J, with 12 bases in the middle. The CDR3 is 15 amino acids. CDR3 residues: CASSIGVSYYNEQFF. The CDR3 bases are TGTGCCAGTAGTATCGGGGTTAGTTACTACAATGAGCAGTTCTTC.

Details on this clonotype: The junction and the germline gene differ at one end; a read error may be behind it. The chain combines TRBV6-1 with TRBJ1-5; D remains ambiguous. This CDR3 has 14 amino acids. The V gene's germline CDR1 is MNHNS and CDR2 SASEGT. CDR3 loop: CASREGPDNQPQHF. CDR3 bases: TGTGCCAGCAGGGAAGGGCCCGACAATCAGCCCCAGCATTTT.

The chain employs TRBV28 and TRBJ2-2, with 14 bases that match TRBD2. V lost 4 bases to trimming and J lost 3 bases; unmatched junction nucleotides: 7. Germline loops: CDR1 MDHEN, CDR2 SYDVKM. The CDR3 runs to 18 residues. CDR3 sequence reads: CASSSRTSGRSYTGELFF. The CDR3 DNA is TGTGCCAGCAGTTCCCGGACTAGCGGGAGGTCCTACACCGGGGAGCTGTTTTTT.